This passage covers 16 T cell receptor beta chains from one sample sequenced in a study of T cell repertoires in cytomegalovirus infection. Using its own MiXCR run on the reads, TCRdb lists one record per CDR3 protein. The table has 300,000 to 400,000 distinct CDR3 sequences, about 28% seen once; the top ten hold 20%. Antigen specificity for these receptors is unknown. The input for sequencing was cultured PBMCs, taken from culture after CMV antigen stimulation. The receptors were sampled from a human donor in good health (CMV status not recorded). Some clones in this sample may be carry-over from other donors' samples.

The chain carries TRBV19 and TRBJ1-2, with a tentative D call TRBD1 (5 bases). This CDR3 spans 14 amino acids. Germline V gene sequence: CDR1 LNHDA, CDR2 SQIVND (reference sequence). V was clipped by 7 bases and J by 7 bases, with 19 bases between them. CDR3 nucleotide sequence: TGTGCCAGTATCGGGGCCGGGGGTGTGATTGGCTACACCTTC. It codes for CASIGAGGVIGYTF.

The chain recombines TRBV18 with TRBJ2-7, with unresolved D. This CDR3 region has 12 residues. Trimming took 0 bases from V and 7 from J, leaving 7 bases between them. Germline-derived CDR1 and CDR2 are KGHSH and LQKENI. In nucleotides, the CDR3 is TGTGCCAGCTCACCACCCACAGAGGAGCAGTACTTC. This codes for CASSPPTEEQYF.

This chain's CDR3 is CASSPRRSLQETQYF. In nucleotides, the CDR3 is TGTGCCAGCAGCCCTAGGCGGTCTTTACAAGAGACCCAGTACTTC. This rearrangement joins TRBV12-3 or TRBV12-4 to TRBJ2-5; no clear D. V lost 6 bases to trimming and J lost 2 bases, with 16 bases between them. This CDR3 is 15 amino acids long.

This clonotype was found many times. The CDR3 DNA is TGTGCCAGCAGCTTACAGGGGAATGAGCAGTTCTTC. It is translated as CASSLQGNEQFF. The chain has TRBV11-1 and TRBJ2-1; weak D call: TRBD1 (6 bases). Germline assignment: CDR1 SGHAT and CDR2 FQDESV (reference sequence). V shed 2 bases and J shed 7 bases, with 6 bases lying between them. CDR3 size: 12 residues.

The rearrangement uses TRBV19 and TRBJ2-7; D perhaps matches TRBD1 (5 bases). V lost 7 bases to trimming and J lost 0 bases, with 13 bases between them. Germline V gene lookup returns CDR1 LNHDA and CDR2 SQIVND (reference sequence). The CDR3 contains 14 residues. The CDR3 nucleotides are TGTGCCAGTAAAGGGGTTGGGGACTCCTACGAGCAGTACTTC. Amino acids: CASKGVGDSYEQYF. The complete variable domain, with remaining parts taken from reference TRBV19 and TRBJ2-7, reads DGGITQSPKYLFRKEGQNVTLSCEQNLNHDAMYWYRQDPGQGLRLIYYSQIVNDFQKGDIAEGYSVSREKKESFPLTVTSAQKNPTAFYLCASKGVGDSYEQYFGPGTRLTVT.

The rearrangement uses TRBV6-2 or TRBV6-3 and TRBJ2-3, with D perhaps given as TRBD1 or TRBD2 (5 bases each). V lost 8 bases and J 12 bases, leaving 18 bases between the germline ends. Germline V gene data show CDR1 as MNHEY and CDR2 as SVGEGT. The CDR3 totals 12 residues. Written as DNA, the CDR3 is TGTGCCAGCTCCCGGGACGGGCGGTATCAGTATTTT. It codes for CASSRDGRYQYF.

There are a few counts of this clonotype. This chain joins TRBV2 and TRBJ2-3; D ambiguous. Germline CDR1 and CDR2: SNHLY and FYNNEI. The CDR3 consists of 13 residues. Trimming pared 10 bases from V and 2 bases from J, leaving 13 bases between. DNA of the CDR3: TGTGCCATCCAGCGACCCGACACAGATACGCAGTATTTT. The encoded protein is CAIQRPDTDTQYF.

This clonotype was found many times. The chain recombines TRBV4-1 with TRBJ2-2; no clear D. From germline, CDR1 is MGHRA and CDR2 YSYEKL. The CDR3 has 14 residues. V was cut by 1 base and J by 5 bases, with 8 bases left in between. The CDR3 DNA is TGCGCCAGCAGCCAAGGGCGCAGGACCGGGGAGCTGTTTTTT. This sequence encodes CASSQGRRTGELFF.

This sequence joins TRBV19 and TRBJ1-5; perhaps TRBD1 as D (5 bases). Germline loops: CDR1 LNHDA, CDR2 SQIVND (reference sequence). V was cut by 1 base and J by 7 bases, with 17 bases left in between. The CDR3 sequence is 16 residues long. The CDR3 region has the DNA TGTGCCAGTAGTATAGGATGGGGCCAGGGAGGACAGCCCCAGCATTTT. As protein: CASSIGWGQGGQPQHF.

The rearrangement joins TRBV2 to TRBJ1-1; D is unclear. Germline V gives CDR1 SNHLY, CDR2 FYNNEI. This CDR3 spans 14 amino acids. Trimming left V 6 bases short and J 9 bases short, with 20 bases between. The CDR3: CASRDRGEVPQAFF. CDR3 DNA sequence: TGTGCCAGCAGAGATAGAGGCGAGGTTCCTCAAGCTTTCTTT.

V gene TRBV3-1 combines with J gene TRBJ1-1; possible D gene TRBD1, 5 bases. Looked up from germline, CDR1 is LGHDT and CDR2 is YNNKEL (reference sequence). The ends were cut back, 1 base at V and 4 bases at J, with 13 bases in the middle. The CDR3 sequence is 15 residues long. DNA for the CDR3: TGTGCCAGCAGCCAAGGAGGGCAGGGAAGCACTGAAGCTTTCTTT. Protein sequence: CASSQGGQGSTEAFF.

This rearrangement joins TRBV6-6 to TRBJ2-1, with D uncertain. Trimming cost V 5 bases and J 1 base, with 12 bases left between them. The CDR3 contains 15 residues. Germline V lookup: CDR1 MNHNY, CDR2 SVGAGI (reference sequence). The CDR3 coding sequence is TGTGCCAGCAGTCAGGTCAAGGGTTCCTACAATGAGCAGTTCTTC. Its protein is CASSQVKGSYNEQFF.

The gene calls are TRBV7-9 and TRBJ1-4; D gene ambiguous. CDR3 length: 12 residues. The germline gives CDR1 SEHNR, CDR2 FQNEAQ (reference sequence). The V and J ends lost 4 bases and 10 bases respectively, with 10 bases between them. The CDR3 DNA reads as TGTGCCAGCAGCTCTGACGAGGGAAAACTGTTTTTT. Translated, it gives CASSSDEGKLFF.

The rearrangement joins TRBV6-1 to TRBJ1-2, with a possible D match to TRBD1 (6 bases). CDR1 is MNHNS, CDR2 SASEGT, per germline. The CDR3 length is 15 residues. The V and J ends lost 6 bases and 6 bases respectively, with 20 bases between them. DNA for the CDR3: TGTGCCAGCAGCCAAAAAATCACAGGGTATAATGGCTACACCTTC. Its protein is CASSQKITGYNGYTF.

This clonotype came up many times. CDR3 coding DNA: TGTGCCAGCAGCCGGGGGGGCAATCAGCCCCAGCATTTT. Its protein product is CASSRGGNQPQHF. The V call is TRBV6-5, the J call TRBJ1-5, with D tentatively TRBD1 (5 bases). CDR1 is MNHEY, CDR2 SVGAGI, per germline. The germline V and J ends were trimmed by 6 bases and 2 bases, with 8 bases remaining between them. The CDR3 covers 13 residues.

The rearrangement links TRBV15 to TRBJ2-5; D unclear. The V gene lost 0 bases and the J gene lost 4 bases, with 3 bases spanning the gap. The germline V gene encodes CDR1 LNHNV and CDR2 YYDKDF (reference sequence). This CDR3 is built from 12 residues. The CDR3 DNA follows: TGTGCCACCAGCAGAGATATAGAGACCCAGTACTTC. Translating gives CATSRDIETQYF.